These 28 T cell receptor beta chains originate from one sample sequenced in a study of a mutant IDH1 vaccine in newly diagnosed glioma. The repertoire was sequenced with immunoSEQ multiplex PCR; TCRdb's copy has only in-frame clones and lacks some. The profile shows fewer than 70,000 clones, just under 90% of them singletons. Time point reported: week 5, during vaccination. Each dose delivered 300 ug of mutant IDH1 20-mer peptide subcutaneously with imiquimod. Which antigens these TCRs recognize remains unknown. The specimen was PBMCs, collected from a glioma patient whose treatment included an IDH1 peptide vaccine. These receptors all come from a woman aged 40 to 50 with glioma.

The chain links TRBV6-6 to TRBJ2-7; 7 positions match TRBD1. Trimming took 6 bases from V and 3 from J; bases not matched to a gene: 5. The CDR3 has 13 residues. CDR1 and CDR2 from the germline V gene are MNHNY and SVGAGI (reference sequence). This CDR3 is CASRRDRDYEQYF. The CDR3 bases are TGTGCCAGCAGAAGAGACAGGGACTACGAGCAGTACTTC.

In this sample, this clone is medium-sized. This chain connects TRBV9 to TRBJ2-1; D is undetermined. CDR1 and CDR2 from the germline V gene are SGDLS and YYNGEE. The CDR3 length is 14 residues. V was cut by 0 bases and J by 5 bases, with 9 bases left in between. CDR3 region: CASSVGRVDNEQFF. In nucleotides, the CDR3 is TGTGCCAGCAGCGTAGGCCGGGTAGACAATGAGCAGTTCTTC.

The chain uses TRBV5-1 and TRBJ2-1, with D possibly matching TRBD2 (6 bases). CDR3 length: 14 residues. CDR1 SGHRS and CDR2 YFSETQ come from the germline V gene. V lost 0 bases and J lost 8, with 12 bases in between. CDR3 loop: CASSLGGVRDEQFF. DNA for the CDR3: TGCGCCAGCAGCTTGGGGGGGGTTCGGGATGAGCAGTTCTTC. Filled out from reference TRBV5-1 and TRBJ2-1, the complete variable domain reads KAGVTQTPRYLIKTRGQQVTLSCSPISGHRSVSWYQQTPGQGLQFLFEYFSETQRNKGNFPGRFSGRQFSNSRSEMNVSTLELGDSALYLCASSLGGVRDEQFFGPGTRLTVL.

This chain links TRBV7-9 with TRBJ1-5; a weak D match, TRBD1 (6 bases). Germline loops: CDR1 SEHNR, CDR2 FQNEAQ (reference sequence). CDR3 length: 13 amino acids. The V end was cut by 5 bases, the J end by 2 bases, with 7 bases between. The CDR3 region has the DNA TGTGCCAGCAGCCCAGGGGGCAATCAGCCCCAGCATTTT. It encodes CASSPGGNQPQHF.

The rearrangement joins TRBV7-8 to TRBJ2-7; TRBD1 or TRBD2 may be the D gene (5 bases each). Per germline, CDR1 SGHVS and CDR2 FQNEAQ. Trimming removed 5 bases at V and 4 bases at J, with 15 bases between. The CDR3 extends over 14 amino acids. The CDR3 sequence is CASSRLPGGYEQYF. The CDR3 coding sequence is TGTGCCAGCAGCAGGCTCCCTGGGGGATACGAGCAGTACTTC.

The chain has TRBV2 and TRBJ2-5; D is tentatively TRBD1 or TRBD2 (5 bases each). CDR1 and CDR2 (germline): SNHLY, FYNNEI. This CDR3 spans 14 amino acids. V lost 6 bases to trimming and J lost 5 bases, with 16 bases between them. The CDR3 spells CASRGPPIGETQYF. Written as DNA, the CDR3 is TGTGCCAGCAGGGGACCGCCGATTGGGGAGACCCAGTACTTC.

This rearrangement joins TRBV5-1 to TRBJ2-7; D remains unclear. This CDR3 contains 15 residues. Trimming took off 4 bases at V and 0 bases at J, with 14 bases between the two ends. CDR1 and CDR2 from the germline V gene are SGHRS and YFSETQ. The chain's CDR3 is CASSPAVRYSYEQYF. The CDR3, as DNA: TGCGCCAGCAGCCCCGCCGTCCGATACTCCTACGAGCAGTACTTC.

The CDR3 DNA reads TGCGCCAGCAGCCGCCCGGGCCGCGAGACAGCAAACACTGAAGCTTTCTTT. Translated: CASSRPGRETANTEAFF. The V gene is TRBV4-1, the J gene TRBJ1-1, with D tentatively TRBD1 (5 bases). Trimming stripped 4 bases from V and 2 bases from J, with 20 bases between. Germline assignment: CDR1 MGHRA and CDR2 YSYEKL. The CDR3 sequence is 17 residues long.

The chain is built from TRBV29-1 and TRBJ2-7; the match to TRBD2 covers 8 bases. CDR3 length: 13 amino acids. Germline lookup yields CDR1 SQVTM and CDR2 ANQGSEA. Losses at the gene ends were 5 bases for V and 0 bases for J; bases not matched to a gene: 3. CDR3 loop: CSVRTSFSYEQYF. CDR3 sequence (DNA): TGCAGCGTTAGGACTAGCTTCTCCTACGAGCAGTACTTC.

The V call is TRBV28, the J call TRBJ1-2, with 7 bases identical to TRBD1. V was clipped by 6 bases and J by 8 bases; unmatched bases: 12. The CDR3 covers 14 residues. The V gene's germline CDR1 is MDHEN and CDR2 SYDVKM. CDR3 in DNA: TGTGCCAGCAGCATCCCGGACAGGATGGGCGGCTACACCTTC. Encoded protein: CASSIPDRMGGYTF.

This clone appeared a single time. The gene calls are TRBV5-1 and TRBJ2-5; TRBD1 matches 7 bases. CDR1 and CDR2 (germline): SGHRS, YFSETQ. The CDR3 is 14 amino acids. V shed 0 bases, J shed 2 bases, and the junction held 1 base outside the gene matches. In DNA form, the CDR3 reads TGCGCCAGCAGCTTGGGGGACAGTCAAGAGACCCAGTACTTC. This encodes CASSLGDSQETQYF. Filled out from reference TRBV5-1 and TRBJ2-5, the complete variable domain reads KAGVTQTPRYLIKTRGQQVTLSCSPISGHRSVSWYQQTPGQGLQFLFEYFSETQRNKGNFPGRFSGRQFSNSRSEMNVSTLELGDSALYLCASSLGDSQETQYFGPGTRLLVL.

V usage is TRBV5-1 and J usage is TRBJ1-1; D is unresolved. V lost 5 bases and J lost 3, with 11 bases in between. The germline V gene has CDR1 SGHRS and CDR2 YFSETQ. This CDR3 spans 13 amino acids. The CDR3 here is CASRAERDTEAFF. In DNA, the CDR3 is TGCGCCAGCAGGGCTGAGAGGGACACTGAAGCTTTCTTT.

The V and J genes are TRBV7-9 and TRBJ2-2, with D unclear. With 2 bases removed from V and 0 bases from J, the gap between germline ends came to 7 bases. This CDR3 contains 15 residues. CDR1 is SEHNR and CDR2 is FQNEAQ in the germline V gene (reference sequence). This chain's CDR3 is CASSLTRTNTGELFF. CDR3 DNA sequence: TGTGCCAGCAGCTTAACCAGGACGAACACCGGGGAGCTGTTTTTT.

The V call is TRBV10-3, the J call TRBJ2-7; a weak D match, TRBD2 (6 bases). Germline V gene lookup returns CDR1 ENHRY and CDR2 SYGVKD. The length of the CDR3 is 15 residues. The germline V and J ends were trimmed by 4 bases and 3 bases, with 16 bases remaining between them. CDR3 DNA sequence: TGTGCCATCAGTGCCATCGGGACTCCTTTCTACGAGCAGTACTTC. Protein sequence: CAISAIGTPFYEQYF.

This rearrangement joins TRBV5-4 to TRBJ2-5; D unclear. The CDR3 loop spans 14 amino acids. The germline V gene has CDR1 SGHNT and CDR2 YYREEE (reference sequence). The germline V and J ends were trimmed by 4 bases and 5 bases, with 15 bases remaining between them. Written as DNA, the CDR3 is TGTGCCAGCAGCGTCACACTGATGAGGGAGACCCAGTACTTC. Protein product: CASSVTLMRETQYF.

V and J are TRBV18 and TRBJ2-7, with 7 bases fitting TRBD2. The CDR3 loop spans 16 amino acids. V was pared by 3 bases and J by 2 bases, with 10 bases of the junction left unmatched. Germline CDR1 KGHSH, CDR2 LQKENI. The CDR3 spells CASSPPGGSSTYEQYF. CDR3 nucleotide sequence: TGTGCCAGCTCACCCCCCGGCGGGAGTTCCACCTACGAGCAGTACTTC.

CDR3 bases: TGTGCCAGCAGTTACGGACAGTCCTCCTACGAGCAGTACTTC. Its protein is CASSYGQSSYEQYF. The rearrangement joins TRBV6-5 to TRBJ2-7; tentative D call: TRBD1 (6 bases). Trimming removed 2 bases at V and 0 bases at J, with 8 bases between. The CDR3 spans 14 residues. Germline V lookup: CDR1 MNHEY, CDR2 SVGAGI.

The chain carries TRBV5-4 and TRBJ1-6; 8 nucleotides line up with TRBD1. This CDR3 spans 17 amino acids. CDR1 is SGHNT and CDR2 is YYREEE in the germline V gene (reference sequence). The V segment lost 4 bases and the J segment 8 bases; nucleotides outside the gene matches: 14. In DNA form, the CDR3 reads TGTGCCAGCAGCGAGGAGGTGGTTCCAGGGGGCGATTCACCCCTCCACTTT. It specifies CASSEEVVPGGDSPLHF.

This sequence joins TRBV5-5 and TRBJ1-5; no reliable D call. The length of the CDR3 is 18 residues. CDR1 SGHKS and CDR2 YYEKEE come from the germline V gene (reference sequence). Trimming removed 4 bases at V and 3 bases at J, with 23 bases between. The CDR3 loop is CASSPPQWCVFVNQPQHF. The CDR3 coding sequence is TGTGCCAGCAGCCCCCCCCAGTGGTGTGTTTTTGTCAATCAGCCCCAGCATTTT.

The CDR3 spells CASSETGATGERETQYF. DNA for the CDR3: TGTGCCAGCAGTGAGACCGGGGCGACTGGCGAACGGGAGACCCAGTACTTC. This rearrangement joins TRBV25-1 to TRBJ2-5; D may match TRBD1 or TRBD2 (5 bases each). Per germline, CDR1 MGHDK and CDR2 SYGVNS. The CDR3 has 17 amino acids. The ends were cut back, 3 bases at V and 5 bases at J, with 22 bases in the middle.

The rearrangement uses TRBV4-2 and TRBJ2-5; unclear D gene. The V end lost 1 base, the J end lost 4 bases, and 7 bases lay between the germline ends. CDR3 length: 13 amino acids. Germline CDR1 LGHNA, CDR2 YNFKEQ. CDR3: CASSQGSGETQYF. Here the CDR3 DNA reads TGTGCCAGCAGCCAAGGTAGTGGAGAGACCCAGTACTTC.

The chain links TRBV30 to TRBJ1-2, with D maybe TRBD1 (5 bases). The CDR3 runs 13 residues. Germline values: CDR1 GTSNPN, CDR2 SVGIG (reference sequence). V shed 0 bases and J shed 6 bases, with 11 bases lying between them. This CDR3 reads CAWSVTGVDGYTF. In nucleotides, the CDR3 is TGTGCCTGGAGTGTAACGGGGGTAGATGGCTACACCTTC.

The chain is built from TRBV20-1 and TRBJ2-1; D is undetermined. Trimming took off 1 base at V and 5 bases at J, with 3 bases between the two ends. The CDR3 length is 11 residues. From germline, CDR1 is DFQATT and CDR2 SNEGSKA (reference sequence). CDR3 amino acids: CSARVNNEQFF. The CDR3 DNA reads TGCAGTGCTAGAGTCAACAATGAGCAGTTCTTC.

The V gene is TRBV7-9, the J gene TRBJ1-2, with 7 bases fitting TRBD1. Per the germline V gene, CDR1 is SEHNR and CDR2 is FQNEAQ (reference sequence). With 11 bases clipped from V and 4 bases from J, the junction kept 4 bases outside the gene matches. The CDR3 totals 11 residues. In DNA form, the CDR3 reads TGTGCCTGCGGGACAGCCTATGGCTACACCTTC. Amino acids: CACGTAYGYTF.

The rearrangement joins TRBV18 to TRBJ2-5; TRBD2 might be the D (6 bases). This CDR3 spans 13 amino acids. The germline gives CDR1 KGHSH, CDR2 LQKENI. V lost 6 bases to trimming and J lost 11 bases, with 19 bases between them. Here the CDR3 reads CASSEGSIRGQYF. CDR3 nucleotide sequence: TGTGCCAGCTCTGAGGGTAGCATCCGGGGGCAGTACTTC. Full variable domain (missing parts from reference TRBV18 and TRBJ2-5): NAGVMQNPRHLVRRRGQEARLRCSPMKGHSHVYWYRQLPEEGLKFMVYLQKENIIDESGMPKERFSAEFPKEGPSILRIQQVVRGDSAAYFCASSEGSIRGQYFGPGTRLLVL.

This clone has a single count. The CDR3 nucleotides read TGCGCCAGCAGCTTGAATAGTGGCTACACCTTC. Residues: CASSLNSGYTF. The rearrangement links TRBV5-1 to TRBJ1-2; no clear D. Trimming cost V 1 base and J 7 bases, with 5 bases left between them. Looked up from germline, CDR1 is SGHRS and CDR2 is YFSETQ. The CDR3 extends over 11 amino acids.

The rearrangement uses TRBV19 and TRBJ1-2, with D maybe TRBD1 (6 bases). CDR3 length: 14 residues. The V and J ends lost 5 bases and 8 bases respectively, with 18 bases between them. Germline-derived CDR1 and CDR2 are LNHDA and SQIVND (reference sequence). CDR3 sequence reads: CASSPGGQIRGYTF. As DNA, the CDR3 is TGTGCCAGTAGTCCGGGGGGCCAAATTCGAGGCTACACCTTC.

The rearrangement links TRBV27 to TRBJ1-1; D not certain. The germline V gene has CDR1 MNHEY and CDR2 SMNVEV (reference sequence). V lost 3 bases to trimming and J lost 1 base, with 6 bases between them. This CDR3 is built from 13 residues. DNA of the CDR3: TGTGCCAGCAGTTTGAAGGGGAACACTGAAGCTTTCTTT. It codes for CASSLKGNTEAFF.